Shown below are 11 T cell receptor beta chains from a single sample sequenced in a study of blood T cell repertoires in COVID-19. Here immunoSEQ multiplex PCR was the method, and the copy in TCRdb shows in-frame clones only, minus some. The repertoire holds 95,000 to 120,000 clones, with 85% to 90% as singletons. Sequences were obtained from peripheral blood. These receptor sequences come from a woman between 50 and 59 years old with acute or convalescent COVID-19.

This clone was counted a single time. The chain employs TRBV6-4 and TRBJ1-1, with TRBD1 identical over 9 bases. Germline assignment: CDR1 MRHNA and CDR2 SNTAGT. V was clipped by 7 bases and J by 4 bases; unmatched bases: 7. There are 14 residues in the CDR3. This CDR3 reads CASTNRGQGTEAFF. The CDR3 DNA follows: TGTGCCAGCACCAACAGGGGGCAGGGCACTGAAGCTTTCTTT.

This chain joins TRBV29-1 and TRBJ1-1; TRBD1 matches 7 bases. The CDR3 has 12 residues. Per germline, CDR1 SQVTM and CDR2 ANQGSEA. J gave up 5 bases and V 5 bases, and 5 bases lay outside the gene matches. The CDR3 loop is CSVNRGRTEAFF. The CDR3 DNA follows: TGCAGCGTTAACAGGGGTCGTACTGAAGCTTTCTTT.

The chain uses TRBV28 and TRBJ2-7, with a possible D match to TRBD2 (5 bases). The germline gives CDR1 MDHEN, CDR2 SYDVKM. The CDR3 consists of 16 residues. V lost 8 bases and J lost 6, with 26 bases in between. The CDR3 sequence is CASLIGKSTKSAEQYF. DNA for the CDR3: TGTGCCAGCCTAATTGGGAAATCGACTAAATCCGCCGAGCAGTACTTC.

The J gene is TRBJ1-6, the V gene TRBV23-1, with D possibly being TRBD1 (6 bases). TRBV23-1 is an open reading frame, and its role is uncertain. This CDR3 comprises 16 residues. Trimming took 1 base from V and 7 from J, leaving 14 bases between them. The DNA for the CDR3 is TGCGCCAGCAGTCAATTGGTTGCCAGGGGAAATTCACCCCTCCACTTT. The encoded protein is CASSQLVARGNSPLHF.

The genes are TRBV7-9 and TRBJ1-3; no clear D. CDR1 and CDR2 from the germline V gene are SEHNR and FQNEAQ (reference sequence). Trimming cost V 5 bases and J 0 bases, with 11 bases left between them. CDR3 length: 15 residues. In DNA form, the CDR3 reads TGTGCCAGCAGCCCCAGGAGGGACTCTGGAAACACCATATATTTT. Translation: CASSPRRDSGNTIYF.

The rearrangement links TRBV2 to TRBJ2-7, with 11 bases fitting TRBD1. This CDR3 has 19 residues. Trimming took 4 bases from V and 2 from J; bases not matched to a gene: 16. The germline gives CDR1 SNHLY, CDR2 FYNNEI. Here the CDR3 DNA reads TGTGCCAGCAGTGCCCATCTACCCTCGGGACAGGGGGGGACCTACGAGCAGTACTTC. This codes for CASSAHLPSGQGGTYEQYF. Looking up the rest from reference TRBV2 and TRBJ2-7 gives the full variable domain: EPEVTQTPSHQVTQMGQEVILRCVPISNHLYFYWYRQILGQKVEFLVSFYNNEISEKSEIFDDQFSVERPDGSNFTLKIRSTKLEDSAMYFCASSAHLPSGQGGTYEQYFGPGTRLTVT.

The chain uses TRBV19 and TRBJ2-1; 15 bases agree with TRBD2. From germline, CDR1 is LNHDA and CDR2 SQIVND (reference sequence). Trimming took 6 bases from V and 0 from J; bases not matched to a gene: 6. CDR3 length: 18 amino acids. Written as DNA, the CDR3 is TGTGCCAGTAGGGGGACTAGCGGGAGGATAAGCTCCTACAATGAGCAGTTCTTC. Amino acids: CASRGTSGRISSYNEQFF.

The gene calls are TRBV21-1 and TRBJ1-4; the table's D call of TRBD1 was not tested on the DNA. TRBV21-1 is tagged as a pseudogene. This CDR3 spans 16 amino acids. The CDR3 coding sequence is TGTGCCAGCAGCAACCGGGACAGGGGAAAAAATGAAAAACTGTTTTTT. It is translated as CASSNRDRGKNEKLFF.

The rearrangement links TRBV5-1 to TRBJ1-1; tentative D call: TRBD1 (6 bases). This CDR3 contains 18 residues. V was cut by 3 bases and J by 8 bases, with 29 bases left in between. In germline, CDR1 is SGHRS, CDR2 YFSETQ. This CDR3 is CASSSPPGHPPKRAEAFF. For the CDR3, the DNA is TGCGCCAGCAGCTCACCACCGGGACACCCTCCCAAACGCGCGGAAGCTTTCTTT.

The rearrangement joins TRBV7-2 to TRBJ1-2; no clear D. The CDR3 loop spans 15 amino acids. Germline CDR1 is SGHTA and CDR2 is FQGNSA. V was pared by 1 base and J by 0 bases, with 9 bases between. The CDR3 DNA sequence: TGTGCCAGCAGCTTAGAGAGGGTTACTAACTATGGCTACACCTTC. It yields the protein CASSLERVTNYGYTF.

This chain uses TRBV10-1 with TRBJ2-7; 10 positions agree with TRBD2. Germline CDR1 WNHNN, CDR2 SYGVQD (reference sequence). This CDR3 has 13 amino acids. The ends lost 6 bases at V and 5 bases at J; junction bases unmatched: 4. Here the CDR3 DNA reads TGCGCCAGCAGCCCTAGCGGGAGTAACGAGCAGTACTTC. This encodes CASSPSGSNEQYF.